The 8 T cell receptor beta chains reported below all come from one sample, sequenced in a study of shared clonotypes between healthy human individuals. Naive CD8 cells were CD45RO-negative, positively selected for CCR7, excluding terminally differentiated effector memory CD45RA+ cells. Data came from immunoSEQ multiplex PCR; TCRdb stores just in-frame clones and leaves some out. Among around 600,000 clones listed, 85% to 95% were seen once. Sequenced sample: naive CD8+ T cells sorted from blood. These receptors were collected from a woman aged 30 to 39 in good health.

The gene calls are TRBV29-1 and TRBJ2-5, with D tentatively TRBD2 (5 bases). The DNA end is more similar to TRBJ2-7, so the J call may be wrong. There are 13 residues in the CDR3. The germline CDR1 and CDR2 sequences are SQVTM and ANQGSEA. CDR3 sequence reads: CSVEGRERYEQYF. CDR3 DNA sequence: TGCAGCGTTGAGGGCCGGGAAAGATACGAGCAGTACTTC.

The V gene is TRBV6-1, the J gene TRBJ2-7; possibly TRBD1 for D (6 bases). The ends were cut back, 10 bases at V and 3 bases at J, with 19 bases in the middle. The CDR3 has 14 amino acids. CDR1 is MNHNS, CDR2 SASEGT, per germline. CDR3 nucleotides: TGTGCCACCGCCCGACCGGACAGAAACTACGAGCAGTACTTC. Translation: CATARPDRNYEQYF.

CDR3 sequence (DNA): TGTGCCAGCAGTGCACACTGGAACACTGAAGCTTTCTTT. The encoded protein is CASSAHWNTEAFF. J is TRBJ1-1 and V is TRBV6-1; no reliable D call. CDR3 length: 13 amino acids. V was shortened by 4 bases and J by 1 base, with 7 bases between the two germline ends. Germline loops: CDR1 MNHNS, CDR2 SASEGT.

The V call is TRBV28, the J call TRBJ1-1; D is undetermined. Trimming removed 6 bases from V and 0 bases from J, with 14 bases in between. CDR1 MDHEN and CDR2 SYDVKM come from the germline V gene. This CDR3 is built from 15 residues. The CDR3, as DNA: TGTGCCAGCAGGCTCGCGGCAGGCTTGAACACTGAAGCTTTCTTT. This codes for CASRLAAGLNTEAFF. The full variable domain, completed using reference TRBV28 and TRBJ1-1, is DVKVTQSSRYLVKRTGEKVFLECVQDMDHENMFWYRQDPGLGLRLIYFSYDVKMKEKGDIPEGYSVSREKKERFSLILESASTNQTSMYLCASRLAAGLNTEAFFGQGTRLTVV.

The V call is TRBV11-2, the J call TRBJ2-7; 7 positions agree with TRBD2. The CDR3 has 15 residues. V lost 5 bases to trimming and J lost 3 bases; unmatched junction nucleotides: 10. Germline CDR1 and CDR2: SGHAT and FQNNGV. This chain's CDR3 is CASSPPLRENYEQYF. The CDR3 DNA reads TGTGCCAGCAGCCCCCCACTGCGGGAGAACTACGAGCAGTACTTC.

This clone was observed a single time. CDR3 nucleotide sequence: TGTGCCAGCAGTCCCCTCTCAATAGCGGGATCAGATACGCAGTATTTT. It is translated as CASSPLSIAGSDTQYF. The rearrangement links TRBV28 to TRBJ2-3; 8 bases align to TRBD2. V shed 5 bases, J shed 4 bases, and the junction held 11 bases outside the gene matches. This CDR3 has 16 amino acids. Germline CDR1 and CDR2: MDHEN and SYDVKM.

The chain combines TRBV11-2 with TRBJ2-1; either TRBD1 or TRBD2 may fit D (5 bases each). V was shortened by 5 bases and J by 0 bases, with 14 bases between the two germline ends. Germline lookup yields CDR1 SGHAT and CDR2 FQNNGV. The CDR3 is 16 amino acids. CDR3 amino acids: CASSPWDQISYNEQFF. The DNA for the CDR3 is TGTGCCAGCAGCCCGTGGGACCAAATCTCCTACAATGAGCAGTTCTTC.

This sequence joins TRBV7-8 and TRBJ2-7; TRBD1 is a possible D gene (6 bases). The germline V and J ends were trimmed by 6 bases and 3 bases, with 24 bases remaining between them. The CDR3 is 17 amino acids. CDR1 SGHVS and CDR2 FQNEAQ come from the germline V gene. CDR3 sequence reads: CASSSGSQGRTVYEQYF. CDR3 DNA: TGTGCCAGCAGTTCAGGGTCGCAGGGGCGGACCGTCTACGAGCAGTACTTC.